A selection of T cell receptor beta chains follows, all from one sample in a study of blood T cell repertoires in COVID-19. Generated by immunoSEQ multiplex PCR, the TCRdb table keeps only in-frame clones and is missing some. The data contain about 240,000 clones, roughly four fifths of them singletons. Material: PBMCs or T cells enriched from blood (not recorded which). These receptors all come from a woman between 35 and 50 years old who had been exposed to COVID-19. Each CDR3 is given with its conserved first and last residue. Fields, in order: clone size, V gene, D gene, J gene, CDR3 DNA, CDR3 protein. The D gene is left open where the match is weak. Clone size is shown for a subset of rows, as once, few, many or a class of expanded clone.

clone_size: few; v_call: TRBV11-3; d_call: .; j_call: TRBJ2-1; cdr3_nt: TGTGCCAGCAGCTTAGATTCCACAGCTAAGTTCTTC; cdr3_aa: CASSLDSTAKFF
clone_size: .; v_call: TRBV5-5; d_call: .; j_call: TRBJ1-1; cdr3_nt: TGTGCCAGCAGTACGACAGGTCGAGTGGAAGCTTTCTTT; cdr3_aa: CASSTTGRVEAFF
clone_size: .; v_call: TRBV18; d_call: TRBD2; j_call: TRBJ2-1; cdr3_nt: TGTGCCAGCTCACAGACCGGTCGGGAGGCTAGCTCCTACAATGAGCAGTTCTTC; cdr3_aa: CASSQTGREASSYNEQFF
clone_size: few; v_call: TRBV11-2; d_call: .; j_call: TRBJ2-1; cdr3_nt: TGTGCCAGCAGCTTAGATCGGTGGGCCAATGAGCAGTTCTTC; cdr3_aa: CASSLDRWANEQFF
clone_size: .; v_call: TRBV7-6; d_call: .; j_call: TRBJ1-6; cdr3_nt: TGTGCCAGCAGCTTATCCCTCTCCTATAATTCACCCCTCCACTTT; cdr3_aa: CASSLSLSYNSPLHF
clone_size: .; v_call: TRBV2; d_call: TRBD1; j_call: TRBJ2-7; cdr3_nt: TGTGCCAGCAGCCCAGACAGGGCAGAGTACTTC; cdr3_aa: CASSPDRAEYF
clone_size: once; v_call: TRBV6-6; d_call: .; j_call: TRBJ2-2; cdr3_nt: TGTGCCAGCAGTGATGAGGGTCGAGTCACCGGGGAGCTGTTTTTT; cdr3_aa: CASSDEGRVTGELFF
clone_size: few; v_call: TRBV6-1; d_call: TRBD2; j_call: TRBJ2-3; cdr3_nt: TGTGCCAGCAGTGAAGCGCAAGCGGGGCACACAGATACGCAGTATTTT; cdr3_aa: CASSEAQAGHTDTQYF
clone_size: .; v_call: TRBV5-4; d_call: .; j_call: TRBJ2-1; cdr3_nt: TGTGCCAGCAGCTTGCAGCGCCTAGCGTCCTACAATGAGCAGTTCTTC; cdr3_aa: CASSLQRLASYNEQFF
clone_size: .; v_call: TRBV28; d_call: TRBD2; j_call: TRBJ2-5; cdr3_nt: TGTGCCAGCAGTTCCCAGACTAGCGGGGCTTGGGAGACCCAGTACTTC; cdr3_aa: CASSSQTSGAWETQYF
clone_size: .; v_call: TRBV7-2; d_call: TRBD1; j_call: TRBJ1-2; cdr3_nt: TGTGCCAGCAGCCCCGGACAGGGCCACTATGGCTACACCTTC; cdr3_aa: CASSPGQGHYGYTF
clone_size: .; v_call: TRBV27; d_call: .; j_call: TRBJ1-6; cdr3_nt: TGTGCCAGCAGTTTGCGGATCGGGAATTCACCCCTCCACTTT; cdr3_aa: CASSLRIGNSPLHF
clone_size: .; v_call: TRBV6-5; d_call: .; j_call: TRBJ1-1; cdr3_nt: TGTGCCAGCAGTTTGTCCCGGGGATTGAACACTGAAGCTTTCTTT; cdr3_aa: CASSLSRGLNTEAFF
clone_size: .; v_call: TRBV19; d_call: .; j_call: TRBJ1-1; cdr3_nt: TGTGCCAGTAGGAGGGGAGGGAACACTGAAGCTTTCTTT; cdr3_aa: CASRRGGNTEAFF
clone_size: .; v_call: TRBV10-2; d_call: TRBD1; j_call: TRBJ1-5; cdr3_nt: TGCGCCAGCAGCTACCAGACAGGGGGACAGCCCCAGCATTTT; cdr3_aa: CASSYQTGGQPQHF
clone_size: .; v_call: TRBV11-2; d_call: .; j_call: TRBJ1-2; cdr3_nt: TGTGCCAGCAGCTTAGATAGAGTCCCAGAGGCGGGCTACACCTTC; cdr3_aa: CASSLDRVPEAGYTF
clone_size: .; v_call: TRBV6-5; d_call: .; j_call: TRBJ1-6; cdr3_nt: TGTGCCAGCAGGGGGCAGAATAATTCACCCCTCCACTTT; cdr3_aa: CASRGQNNSPLHF
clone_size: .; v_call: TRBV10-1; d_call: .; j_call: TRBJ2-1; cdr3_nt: TGCGCCAGCACCGAAAGTTTCCCGAGCTCCTACAATGAGCAGTTCTTC; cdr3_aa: CASTESFPSSYNEQFF
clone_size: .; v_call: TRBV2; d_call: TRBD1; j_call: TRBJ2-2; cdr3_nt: TGTGCCAGCAGGAAACCCGGGACAGGCATAAACACCGGGGAGCTGTTTTTT; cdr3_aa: CASRKPGTGINTGELFF
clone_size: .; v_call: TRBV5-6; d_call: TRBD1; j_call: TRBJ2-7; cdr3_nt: TGTGCCAGCAGCTGGGACAGGGTAAGCGACGAGCAGTACTTC; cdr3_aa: CASSWDRVSDEQYF
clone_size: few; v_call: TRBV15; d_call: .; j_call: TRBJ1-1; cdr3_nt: TGTGCCACCAGCAGAGATTACGAGGAGAACACTGAAGCTTTCTTT; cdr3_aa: CATSRDYEENTEAFF
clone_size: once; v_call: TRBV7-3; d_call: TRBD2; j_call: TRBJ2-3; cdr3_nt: TGTGCCAGCAGCCCGGGAGGAGATACGCAGTATTTT; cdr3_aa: CASSPGGDTQYF
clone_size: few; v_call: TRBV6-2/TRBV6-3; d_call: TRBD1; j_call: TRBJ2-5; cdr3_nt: TGTGCCAGCAGTTACCAAACGACGCCCCCGGACAGGGGGCCAGAGACCCAGTACTTC; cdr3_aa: CASSYQTTPPDRGPETQYF
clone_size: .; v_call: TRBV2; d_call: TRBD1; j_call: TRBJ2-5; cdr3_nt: TGTGCCAGCAGCGAAGCTGGACAGGGAAAGACCCAGTACTTC; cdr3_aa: CASSEAGQGKTQYF
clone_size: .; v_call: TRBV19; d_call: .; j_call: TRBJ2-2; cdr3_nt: TGTGCCAGTAGTGAGGGGGATCCTGGGGGCACCGGGGAGCTGTTTTTT; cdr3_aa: CASSEGDPGGTGELFF
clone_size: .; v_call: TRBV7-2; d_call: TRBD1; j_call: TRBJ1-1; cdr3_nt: TGTGCCAGCAGCTTAAGACAGGGTACGACTGAAGCTTTCTTT; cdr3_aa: CASSLRQGTTEAFF
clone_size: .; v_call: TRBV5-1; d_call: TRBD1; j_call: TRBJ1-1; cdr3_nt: TGCGCCAGCAGCGGGACAGGGGGAGCGAACACTGAAGCTTTCTTT; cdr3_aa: CASSGTGGANTEAFF
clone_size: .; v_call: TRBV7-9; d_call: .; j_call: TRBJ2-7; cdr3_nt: TGTGCCAGCAGCTGGGGCACCACCCAGGAGCAGTACTTC; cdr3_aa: CASSWGTTQEQYF
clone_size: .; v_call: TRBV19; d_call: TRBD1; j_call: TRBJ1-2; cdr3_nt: TGTGCCAGTGAGGACAGGAGACCCTATGGCTACACCTTC; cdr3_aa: CASEDRRPYGYTF
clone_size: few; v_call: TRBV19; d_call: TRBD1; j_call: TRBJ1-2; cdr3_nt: TGTGCCAGACAGGGGGCTCCCCGGGACTATGGCTACACCTTC; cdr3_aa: CARQGAPRDYGYTF
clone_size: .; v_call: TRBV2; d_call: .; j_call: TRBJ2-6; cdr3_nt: TGTGCCAGCAGGTACAGGGTCCAACTCTCTGGGGCCAACGTCCTGACTTTC; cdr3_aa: CASRYRVQLSGANVLTF
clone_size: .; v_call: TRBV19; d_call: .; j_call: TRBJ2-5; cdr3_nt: TGTGCCAGTAGTACCGGTGGAGGTCGGGAGACCCAGTACTTC; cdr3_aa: CASSTGGGRETQYF
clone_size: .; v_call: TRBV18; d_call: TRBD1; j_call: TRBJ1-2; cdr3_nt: TGTGCCAGCTCACCCTATATACCGACAGGGGCATATGGCTACACCTTC; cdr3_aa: CASSPYIPTGAYGYTF
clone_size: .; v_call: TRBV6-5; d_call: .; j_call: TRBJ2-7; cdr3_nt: TGTGCCAGCAGTCGCCCGGGAACCGAGCAGTACTTC; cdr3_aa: CASSRPGTEQYF
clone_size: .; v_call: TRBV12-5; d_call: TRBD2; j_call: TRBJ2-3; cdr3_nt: TGTGCTAGTGGTTGGCTACTAGCGGGGGGCACAGATACGCAGTATTTT; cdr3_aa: CASGWLLAGGTDTQYF
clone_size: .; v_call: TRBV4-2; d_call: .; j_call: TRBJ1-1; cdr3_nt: TGTGCCAGCAGCCAGGGAGGGGTCAGGACTGAAGCTTTCTTT; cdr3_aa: CASSQGGVRTEAFF
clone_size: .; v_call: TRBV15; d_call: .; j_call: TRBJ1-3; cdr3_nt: TGTGCCACCAGCAGAGAGGGGAGGTACACCATATATTTT; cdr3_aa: CATSREGRYTIYF
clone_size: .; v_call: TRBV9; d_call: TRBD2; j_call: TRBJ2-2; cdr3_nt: TGTGCCAGCAGCGCTGCAGCGGGGGGCACCGGGGAGCTGTTTTTT; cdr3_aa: CASSAAAGGTGELFF
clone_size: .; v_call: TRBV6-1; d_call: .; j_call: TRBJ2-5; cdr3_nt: TGTGCCAGCAGTGAAAGTCTAGCCATAGAGACCCAGTACTTC; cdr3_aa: CASSESLAIETQYF
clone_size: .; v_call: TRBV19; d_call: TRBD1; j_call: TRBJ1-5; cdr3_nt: TGTGCCAGTAGGGTGGGGACGGACAGGAAACAGCCCCAGCATTTT; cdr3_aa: CASRVGTDRKQPQHF
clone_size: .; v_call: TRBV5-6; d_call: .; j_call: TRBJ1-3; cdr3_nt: TGTGCCAGCACCTCAATTCGGGTTAGTGGAAACACCATATATTTT; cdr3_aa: CASTSIRVSGNTIYF
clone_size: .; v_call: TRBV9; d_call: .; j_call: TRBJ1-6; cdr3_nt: TGTGCCAGCAGCGTAGCCGTAACAGGGTTCTCGGCACCCCTCCACTTT; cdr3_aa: CASSVAVTGFSAPLHF
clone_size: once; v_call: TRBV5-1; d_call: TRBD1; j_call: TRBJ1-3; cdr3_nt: TGCGCCAGCAGCCGACAGGGGGCTGGAAACACCATATATTTT; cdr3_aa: CASSRQGAGNTIYF
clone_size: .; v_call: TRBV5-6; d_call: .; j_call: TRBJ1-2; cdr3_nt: TGTGCCAGCAGCTTGCCCGGCGGAAGCTATGGCTACACCTTC; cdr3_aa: CASSLPGGSYGYTF
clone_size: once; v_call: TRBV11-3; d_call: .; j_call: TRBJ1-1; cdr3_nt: TGTGCCAGCAGCTTAGGGTCGGGGGGCCATACTGAAGCTTTCTTT; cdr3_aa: CASSLGSGGHTEAFF
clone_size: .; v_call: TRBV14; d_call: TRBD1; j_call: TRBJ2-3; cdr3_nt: TGTGCCAGCAGCACTTACAGGGGGAAAAGCACAGATACGCAGTATTTT; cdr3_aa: CASSTYRGKSTDTQYF
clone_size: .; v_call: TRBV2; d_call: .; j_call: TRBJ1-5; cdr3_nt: TGTGCCAGCAGTGTCGGGGGGCAAGGGAATCAGCCCCAGCATTTT; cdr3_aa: CASSVGGQGNQPQHF
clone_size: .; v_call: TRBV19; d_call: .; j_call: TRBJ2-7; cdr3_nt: TGTGCCAGTAGTATAGGAGCAGGCTCCTACGAGCAGTACTTC; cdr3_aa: CASSIGAGSYEQYF
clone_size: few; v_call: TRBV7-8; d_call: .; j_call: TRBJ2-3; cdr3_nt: TGTGCCAGCACCTTCGGGGTAGTGTCAGATACGCAGTATTTT; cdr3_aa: CASTFGVVSDTQYF
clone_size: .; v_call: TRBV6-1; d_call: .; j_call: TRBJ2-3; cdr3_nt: TGTGCCAGCAGTGAATGGTCAGGGGCGCGGACAGATACGCAGTATTTT; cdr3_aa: CASSEWSGARTDTQYF
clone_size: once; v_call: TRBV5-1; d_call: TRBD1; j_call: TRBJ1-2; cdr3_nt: TGCGCCAGCAGCCCAAGGACAGGGGATCGGGGCTACACCTTC; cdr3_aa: CASSPRTGDRGYTF
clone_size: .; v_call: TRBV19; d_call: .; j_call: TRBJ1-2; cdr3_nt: TGTGCCAGTAGTCGGAGCGGCTATGGCTACACCTTC; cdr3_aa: CASSRSGYGYTF
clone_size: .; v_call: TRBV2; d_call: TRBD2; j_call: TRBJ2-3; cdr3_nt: TGTGCCAGCGGTCTTAGGAGCGGGGGGGAAGATACGCAGTATTTT; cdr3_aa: CASGLRSGGEDTQYF
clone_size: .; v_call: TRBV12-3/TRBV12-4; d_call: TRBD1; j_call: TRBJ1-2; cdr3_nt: TGTGCCAGCAGTTTGGACAGGGGAAGCTACACCTTC; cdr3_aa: CASSLDRGSYTF
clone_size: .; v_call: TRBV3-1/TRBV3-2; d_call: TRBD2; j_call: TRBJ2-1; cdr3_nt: TGTGCCAGCAGCCCCGGGGGGGTGGATGAGCAGTTCTTC; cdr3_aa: CASSPGGVDEQFF
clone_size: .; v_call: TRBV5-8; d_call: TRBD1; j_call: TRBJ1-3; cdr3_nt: TGTGCCAGCAGCCGGATAGTAGGGGGCCGGCACACCATATATTTT; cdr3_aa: CASSRIVGGRHTIYF
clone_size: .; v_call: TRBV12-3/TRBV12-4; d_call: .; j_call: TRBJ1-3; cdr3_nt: TGTGCCAGCAGTCTGGGGGGAGGAAACACCATATATTTT; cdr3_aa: CASSLGGGNTIYF
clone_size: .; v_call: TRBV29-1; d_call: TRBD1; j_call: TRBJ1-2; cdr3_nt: TGCAGCGTTTCCGGGACAGGGAATGGCTACACCTTC; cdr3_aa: CSVSGTGNGYTF
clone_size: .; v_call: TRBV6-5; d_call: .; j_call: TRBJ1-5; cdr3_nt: TGTGCCAGCAGGGGCAGGGGTCAGCCCCAGCATTTT; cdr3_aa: CASRGRGQPQHF
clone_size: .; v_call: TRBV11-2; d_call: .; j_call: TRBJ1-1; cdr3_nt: TGTGCCAGCAGCTTAAACCCGGGACATTGGAACACTGAAGCTTTCTTT; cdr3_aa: CASSLNPGHWNTEAFF